This T cell receptor (beta chain) was retrieved from a study of spatial heterogeneity in lung cancer. Points from the study as a whole: Counts of expanded intratumoral alpha and beta TCRs tracked tumor mutation counts.

Documented time point: sample taken at primary tumor resection. Germline V gene data show CDR1 as SNHLY and CDR2 as FYNNEI. This CDR3 spans 16 amino acids. The J segment lost 1 base and the V segment lost 5 bases, leaving 2 bases of the junction unmatched. This clonotype showed up many times. The antigen remains unidentified. This beta chain appears as a stray read in a library generated for alpha chains; its size is not informative. TCRdb re-called the 5' RACE reads through MiXCR, storing one row per CDR3 protein. The sample has about 10,000 distinct CDR3 sequences, less than 15% seen once; the top ten hold 10% to 13%.

The chain has TRBV2 and TRBJ2-1, with 13 bases identical to TRBD2. The specimen comprised lung tumor tissue, sampled at surgery. The clonotype originates from a male donor with early-stage non-small cell lung cancer. The DNA of the CDR3 is TGTGCCAGCAGTCCGACTAGCGGGAGGTCCTACAATGAGCAGTTCTTC. Translated, it gives CASSPTSGRSYNEQFF.